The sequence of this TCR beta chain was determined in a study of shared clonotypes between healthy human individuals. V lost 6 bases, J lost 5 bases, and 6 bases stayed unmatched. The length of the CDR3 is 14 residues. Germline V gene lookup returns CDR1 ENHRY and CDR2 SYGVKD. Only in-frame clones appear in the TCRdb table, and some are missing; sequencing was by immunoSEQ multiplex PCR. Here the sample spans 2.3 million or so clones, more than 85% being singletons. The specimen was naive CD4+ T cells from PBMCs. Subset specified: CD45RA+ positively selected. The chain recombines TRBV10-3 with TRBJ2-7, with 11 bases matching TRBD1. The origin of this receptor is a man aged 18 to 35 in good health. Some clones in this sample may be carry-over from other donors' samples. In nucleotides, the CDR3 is TGTGCCATCAGGAAGGGACAGGGGGATCACGAGCAGTACTTC. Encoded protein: CAIRKGQGDHEQYF.